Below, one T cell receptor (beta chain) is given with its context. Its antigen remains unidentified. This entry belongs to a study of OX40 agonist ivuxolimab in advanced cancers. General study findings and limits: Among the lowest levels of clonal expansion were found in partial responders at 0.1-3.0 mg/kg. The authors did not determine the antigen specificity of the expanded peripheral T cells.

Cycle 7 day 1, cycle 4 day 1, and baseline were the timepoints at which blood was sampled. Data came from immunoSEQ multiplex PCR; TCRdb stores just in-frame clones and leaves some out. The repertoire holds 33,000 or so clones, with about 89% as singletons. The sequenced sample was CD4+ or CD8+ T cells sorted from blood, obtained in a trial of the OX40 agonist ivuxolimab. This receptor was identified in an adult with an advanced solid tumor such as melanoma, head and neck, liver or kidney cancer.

The CDR3 DNA reads as TGTGCCAGTAGTACCCGGGGACAGGGGAGAGAGACCCAGTACTTC. Amino acids: CASSTRGQGRETQYF. The chain uses TRBV19 and TRBJ2-5; 10 bases fit TRBD1. Looked up from germline, CDR1 is LNHDA and CDR2 is SQIVND (reference sequence). The V gene end was trimmed by 4 bases and the J gene end by 4 bases; junction bases not matched to a gene: 6. There are 15 residues in the CDR3.